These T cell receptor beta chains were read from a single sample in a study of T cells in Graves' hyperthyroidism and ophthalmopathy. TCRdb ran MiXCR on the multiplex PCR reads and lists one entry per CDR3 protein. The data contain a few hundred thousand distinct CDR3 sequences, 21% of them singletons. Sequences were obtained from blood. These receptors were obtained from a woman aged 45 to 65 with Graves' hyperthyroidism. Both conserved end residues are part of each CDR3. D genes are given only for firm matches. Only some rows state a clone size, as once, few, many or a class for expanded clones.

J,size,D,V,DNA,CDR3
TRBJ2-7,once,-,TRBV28,TGTGCCAGCAGGACCGGGGGACAAGGAGTGGACGAGCAGTACTTC,CASRTGGQGVDEQYF
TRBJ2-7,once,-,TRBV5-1,TGCGCCAGCAGCTTGGAGGGCGGGATGATGGTCTCCTACGAGCAGTACTTC,CASSLEGGMMVSYEQYF
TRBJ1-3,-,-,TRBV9,TGTGCCAGCAGCGCGAGGGTCCCTGGAAACACCATATATTTT,CASSARVPGNTIYF
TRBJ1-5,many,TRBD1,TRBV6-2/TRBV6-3,TGTGCCAGCACCTCGTCCCGGGACAGGGTACCCGGCAATCAGCCCCAGCATTTT,CASTSSRDRVPGNQPQHF
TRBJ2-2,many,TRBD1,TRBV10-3,TGTGCCATCAGTGAGCCGAGTTTAAGGGGGCGCGGGACCGGGGAGCTGTTTTTT,CAISEPSLRGRGTGELFF
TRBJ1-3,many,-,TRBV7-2,TGTGCCAGCAGCTTAAACGGGCTCTCTGGAAACACCATATATTTT,CASSLNGLSGNTIYF
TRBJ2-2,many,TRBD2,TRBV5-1,TGCGCCAGCAGCTTGGCCGGGGGGAAACTAATTCTCCCCGGGGAGCTGTTTTTT,CASSLAGGKLILPGELFF
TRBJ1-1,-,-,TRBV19,TGTGCCAGTAGATCACAGGGATGGGGGAACACTGAAGCTTTCTTT,CASRSQGWGNTEAFF
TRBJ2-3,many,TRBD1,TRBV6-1,TGTGCCAGCAGACAGACAGGGTCTAACACAGATACGCAGTATTTT,CASRQTGSNTDTQYF
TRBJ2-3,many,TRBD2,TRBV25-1,TGTGCCAGCAGTGAAATGCTAGCGGGACCCACAGATACGCAGTATTTT,CASSEMLAGPTDTQYF
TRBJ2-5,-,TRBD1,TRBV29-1,TGCAGCGTTGATGTTGGACAGGGGAGGGAGACCCAGTACTTC,CSVDVGQGRETQYF
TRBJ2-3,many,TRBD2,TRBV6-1,TGTGCCAGCAGTAACGGACTAGGCGGTGATACGCAGTATTTT,CASSNGLGGDTQYF
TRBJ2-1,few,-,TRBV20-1,TGCAGTGCTAGCGACAGGCTTTTTATTACAAGGGAGCAGTTCTTC,CSASDRLFITREQFF
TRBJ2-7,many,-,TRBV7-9,TGTGCCAGCAGTAGACCGGGGTACGAGCAGTACTTC,CASSRPGYEQYF
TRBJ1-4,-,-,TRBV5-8,TGTGCCAGCAGCTCCGACAGGACTGAAAAACTGTTTTTT,CASSSDRTEKLFF
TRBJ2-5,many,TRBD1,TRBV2,TGTGCCAGCAGAACCGGGACAGGGGGCGCGGAGACCCAGTACTTC,CASRTGTGGAETQYF
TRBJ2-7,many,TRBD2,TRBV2,TGTGCCGGCGGGACTAGCCGAACCTACGAGCAGTACTTC,CAGGTSRTYEQYF
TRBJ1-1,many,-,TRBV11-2,TGTGCCAGCAGCTTCTCGGGTCTGAACACTGAAGCTTTCTTT,CASSFSGLNTEAFF
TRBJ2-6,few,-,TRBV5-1,TGCGCCAGCAGCTTGGATGCGGCAGTCGGGGCCAACGTCCTGACTTTC,CASSLDAAVGANVLTF
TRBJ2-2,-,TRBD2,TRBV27,TGTGCCAGCAGTTTCCTAGCGGGAGCTGGTGTCGGGGAGCTGTTTTTT,CASSFLAGAGVGELFF
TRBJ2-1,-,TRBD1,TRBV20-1,TGCAGTGCTAGAGGGCCAGGGGGCAATGAGCAGTTCTTC,CSARGPGGNEQFF
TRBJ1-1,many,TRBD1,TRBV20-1,TGCAGTGCTAGAGAAGGACAGGGTGGCACTGAAGCTTTCTTT,CSAREGQGGTEAFF
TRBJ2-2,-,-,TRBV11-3,TGTGCCAGCAGCTTAGTGTCCACCGGGGAGCTGTTTTTT,CASSLVSTGELFF
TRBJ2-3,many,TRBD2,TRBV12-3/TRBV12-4,TGTGCCAGCAGTGGGGCTAGCGGGGCTCCCACAGATACGCAGTATTTT,CASSGASGAPTDTQYF
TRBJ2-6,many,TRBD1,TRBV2,TGTGCCAGCGGCTGGACAGGGGAGGCCAACGTCCTGACTTTC,CASGWTGEANVLTF
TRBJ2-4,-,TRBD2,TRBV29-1,TGCAGCGTTGCCTGGGGGGGGGGGGCCAAAAACATTCAGTACTTC,CSVAWGGGAKNIQYF
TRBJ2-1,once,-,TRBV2,TGTGCCACACGAGCCAGGAATGAGCAGTTCTTC,CATRARNEQFF
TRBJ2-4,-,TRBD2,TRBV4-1,TGCGCCAGCAGGCGAATCGGGGGGAGGTCCCCCAAAAACATTCAGTACTTC,CASRRIGGRSPKNIQYF
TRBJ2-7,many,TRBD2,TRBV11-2,TGTGCCAGCAGCTGGGCTAGCGGGACTTCCTACGAGCAGTACTTC,CASSWASGTSYEQYF
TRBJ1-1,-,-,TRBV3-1,TGTGCCAGCAGCCAAAGGAGGGGGATGGCGGACACTGAAGCTTTCTTT,CASSQRRGMADTEAFF
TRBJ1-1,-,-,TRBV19,TGTGCCAGTAGTACTGGCGGGACAATCGCCCCTGAAGCTTTCTTT,CASSTGGTIAPEAFF
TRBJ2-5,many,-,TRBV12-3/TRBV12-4,TGTGCCAGCAGTCCTGGGACGGGCCAAGAGACCCAGTACTTC,CASSPGTGQETQYF
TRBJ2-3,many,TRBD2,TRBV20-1,TGCAGTGCTAGGCGGGAGCGGTTCCCAGATACGCAGTATTTT,CSARRERFPDTQYF
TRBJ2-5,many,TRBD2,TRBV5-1,TGCGCCAGCAGCTCCGAGGGACTAGTGGGAGAGACCCAGTACTTC,CASSSEGLVGETQYF
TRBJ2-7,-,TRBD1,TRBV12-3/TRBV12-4,TGTGCCAGCAGACCGACAGGGGCCCAGTACGAGCAGTACTTC,CASRPTGAQYEQYF
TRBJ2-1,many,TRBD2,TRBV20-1,TGCAGTGCTAGAGAGGCGGGAGGGCGGAATGAGCAGTTCTTC,CSAREAGGRNEQFF
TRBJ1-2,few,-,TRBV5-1,TGCGCCAGCAGCTTGGAGTCAGGGAAGTATGGCTACACCTTC,CASSLESGKYGYTF
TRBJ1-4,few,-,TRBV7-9,TGTGCCAGCAGCCAATGGACTGCAACTAATGAAAAACTGTTTTTT,CASSQWTATNEKLFF
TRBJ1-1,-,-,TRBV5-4,TGTGCCAGCAGCTTGATTGGGGGCGTCGGAGCTTTCTTT,CASSLIGGVGAFF
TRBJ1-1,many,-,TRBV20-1,TGCAGTGCCCCAGCCTCGGGGCGCACTGAAGCTTTCTTT,CSAPASGRTEAFF
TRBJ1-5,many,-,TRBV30,TGTGCCTGGAGTGTTAAGGGAATCAGCAATCAGCCCCAGCATTTT,CAWSVKGISNQPQHF
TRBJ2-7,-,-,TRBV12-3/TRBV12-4,TGTGCCAGCATCAGAGGTCCGGGGCCCTACGAGCAGTACTTC,CASIRGPGPYEQYF
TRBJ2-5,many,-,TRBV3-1,TGTGCCAGCAGCCAAGACGGGAAGCGAGAGACCCAGTACTTC,CASSQDGKRETQYF
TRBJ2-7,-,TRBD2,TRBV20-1,TGCAGTGCTAGCGACAGCGGGAGCCACGAGCAGTACTTC,CSASDSGSHEQYF
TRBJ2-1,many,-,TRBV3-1,TGTGCCAGCAGCCAAGAGGGGTTCCCCTACAATGAGCAGTTCTTC,CASSQEGFPYNEQFF
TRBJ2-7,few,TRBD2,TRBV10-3,TGTGCCACCCGAGGGGCTAGCGGGGCCTACGAGCAGTACTTC,CATRGASGAYEQYF
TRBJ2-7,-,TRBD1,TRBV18,TGTGCCAACTCACCAGGACAGGGCAGCTCCTACGAGCAGTACTTC,CANSPGQGSSYEQYF
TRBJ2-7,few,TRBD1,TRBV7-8,TGTGCCAGCAGCTTAACGACAGGGGGCTACGAGCAGTACTTC,CASSLTTGGYEQYF
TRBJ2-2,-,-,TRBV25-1,TGTGCCAGCAGTGAACAGGGTGTAAAGCTGTTTTTT,CASSEQGVKLFF
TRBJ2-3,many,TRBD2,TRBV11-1,TGTGCCAGCAGCCACGGACTAGCGGGGGTCACAGATACGCAGTATTTT,CASSHGLAGVTDTQYF
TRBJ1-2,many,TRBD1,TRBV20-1,TGCAGTGCTAGAGGTCCAGGGGGTAACTATGGCTACACCTTC,CSARGPGGNYGYTF
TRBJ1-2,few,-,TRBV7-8,TGTGCCAGCAGCCCGAGGGTAGGGAACTATGGCTACACCTTC,CASSPRVGNYGYTF
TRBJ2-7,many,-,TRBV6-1,TGTGCCAGCAGTGAAGGGGGGACCTACGAGCAGTACTTC,CASSEGGTYEQYF
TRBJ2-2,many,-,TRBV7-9,TGTGCCAGCAGCTTTAATGACAGACCGAACACCGGGGAGCTGTTTTTT,CASSFNDRPNTGELFF
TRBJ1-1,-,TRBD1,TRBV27,TGTGCCAGCAATCATCCGGGACAGACGTCTGAAGCTTTCTTT,CASNHPGQTSEAFF
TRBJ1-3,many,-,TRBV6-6,TGTGCCAGCAGTTACTCCGGCAGGGCTGGAAACACCATATATTTT,CASSYSGRAGNTIYF
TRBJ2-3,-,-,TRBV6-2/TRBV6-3,TGTGCCAGCAGGCTCAGGGGGGAGTTAATAACAGATACGCAGTATTTT,CASRLRGELITDTQYF
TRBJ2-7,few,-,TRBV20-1,TGCAGTGCCATCCCTGGACGAGGGTCCTACGAGCAGTACTTC,CSAIPGRGSYEQYF
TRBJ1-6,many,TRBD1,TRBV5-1,TGCGCCAGTCGGACAGGGCAAGTCGATTCACCCCTCCACTTT,CASRTGQVDSPLHF
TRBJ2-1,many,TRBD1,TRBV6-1,TGTGCCAGCAGTGCGGGACAGAGCTCCTACAATGAGCAGTTCTTC,CASSAGQSSYNEQFF